This T cell receptor (beta chain) was recorded in a study of patients and donors after allogeneic stem cell transplantation. The CDR3 contains 14 residues. The ends lost 5 bases at V and 3 bases at J; junction bases unmatched: 5. From germline, CDR1 is SEHNR and CDR2 FQNEAQ (reference sequence). This clonotype was picked up a small number of times. TCRdb processed the RT-PCR reads anew with MiXCR; each CDR3 protein has one entry. The profile shows under 200,000 distinct CDR3 sequences, about 29% of them singletons. This clonotype was sampled from a human donor who was either an allogeneic HSCT recipient or a stem cell or donor lymphocyte infusion donor (not recorded which). It is not recorded whose cells these are; they may come from a transplant donor. The material sequenced was blood, either unsorted or a sorted T cell fraction (not recorded which). The J gene is TRBJ1-2, the V gene TRBV7-9; TRBD1 aligns across 8 bases. CDR3 protein: CASSRGTGHYGYTF. CDR3 DNA sequence: TGTGCCAGCAGCCGCGGGACAGGCCACTATGGCTACACCTTC.